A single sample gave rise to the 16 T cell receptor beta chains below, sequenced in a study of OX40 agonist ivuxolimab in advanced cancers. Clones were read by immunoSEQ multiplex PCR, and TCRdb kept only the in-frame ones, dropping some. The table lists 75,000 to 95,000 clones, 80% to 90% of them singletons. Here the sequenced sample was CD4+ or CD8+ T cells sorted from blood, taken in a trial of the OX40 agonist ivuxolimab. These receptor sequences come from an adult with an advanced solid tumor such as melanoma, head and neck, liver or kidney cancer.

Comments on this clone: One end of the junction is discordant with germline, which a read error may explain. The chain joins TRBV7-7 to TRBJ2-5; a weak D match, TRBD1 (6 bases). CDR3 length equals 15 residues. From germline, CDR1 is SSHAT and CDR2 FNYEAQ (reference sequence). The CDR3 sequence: CASSLVYRDGETQYF. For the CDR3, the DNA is TGTGCTAGCAGCTTAGTATACAGGGATGGAGAGACCCAGTACTTC.

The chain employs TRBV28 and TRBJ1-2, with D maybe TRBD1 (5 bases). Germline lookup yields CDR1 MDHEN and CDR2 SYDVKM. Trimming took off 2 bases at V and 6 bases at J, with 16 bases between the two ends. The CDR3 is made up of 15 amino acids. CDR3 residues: CASSLGRGVGHGYTF. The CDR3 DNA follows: TGTGCCAGCAGTTTAGGTCGGGGCGTGGGGCATGGCTACACCTTC.

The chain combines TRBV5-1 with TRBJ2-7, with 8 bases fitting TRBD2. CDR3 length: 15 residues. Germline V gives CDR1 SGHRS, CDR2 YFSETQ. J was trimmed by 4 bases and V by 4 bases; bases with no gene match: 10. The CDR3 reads CASSTGASGLYEQYF. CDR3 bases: TGCGCCAGCAGCACTGGCGCTAGCGGGCTATACGAGCAGTACTTC.

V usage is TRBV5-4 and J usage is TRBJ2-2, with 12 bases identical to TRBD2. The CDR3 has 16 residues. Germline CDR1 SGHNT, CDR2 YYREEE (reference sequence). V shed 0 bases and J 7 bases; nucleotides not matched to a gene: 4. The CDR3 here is CASSLAASGRVGELFF. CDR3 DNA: TGTGCCAGCAGCTTGGCCGCTAGCGGGAGGGTCGGGGAGCTGTTTTTT. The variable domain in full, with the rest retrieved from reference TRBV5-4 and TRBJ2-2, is ETGVTQSPTHLIKTRGQQVTLRCSSQSGHNTVSWYQQALGQGPQFIFQYYREEENGRGNFPPRFSGLQFPNYSSELNVNALELDDSALYLCASSLAASGRVGELFFGEGSRLTVL.

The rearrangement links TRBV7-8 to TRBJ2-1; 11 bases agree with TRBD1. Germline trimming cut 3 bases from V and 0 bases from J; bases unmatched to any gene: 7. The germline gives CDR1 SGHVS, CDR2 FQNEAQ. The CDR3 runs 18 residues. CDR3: CASSFGQGASSSYNEQFF. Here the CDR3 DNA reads TGTGCCAGCAGCTTTGGACAGGGGGCCTCTAGCTCCTACAATGAGCAGTTCTTC.

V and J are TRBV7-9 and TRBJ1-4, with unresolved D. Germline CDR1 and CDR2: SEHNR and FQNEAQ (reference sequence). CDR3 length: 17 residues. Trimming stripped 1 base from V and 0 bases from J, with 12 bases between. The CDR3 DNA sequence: TGTGCCAGCAGCTTAGTAAGGGTCCTAGCAACTAATGAAAAACTGTTTTTT. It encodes CASSLVRVLATNEKLFF.

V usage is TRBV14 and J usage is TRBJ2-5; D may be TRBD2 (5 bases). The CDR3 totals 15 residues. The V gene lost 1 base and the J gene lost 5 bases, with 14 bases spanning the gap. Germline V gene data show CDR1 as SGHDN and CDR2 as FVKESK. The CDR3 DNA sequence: TGTGCCAGCAGCCAAGGAGGGTTGGGTGCGGAGACCCAGTACTTC. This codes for CASSQGGLGAETQYF.

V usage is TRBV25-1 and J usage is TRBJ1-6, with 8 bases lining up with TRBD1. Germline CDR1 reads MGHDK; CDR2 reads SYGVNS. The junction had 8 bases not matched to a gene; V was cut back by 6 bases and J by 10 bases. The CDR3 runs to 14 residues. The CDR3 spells CASSRQGLGSPLHF. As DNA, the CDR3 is TGTGCCAGCAGCCGACAGGGGCTGGGATCACCCCTCCACTTT. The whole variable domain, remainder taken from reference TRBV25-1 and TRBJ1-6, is EADIYQTPRYLVIGTGKKITLECSQTMGHDKMYWYQQDPGMELHLIHYSYGVNSTEKGDLSSESTVSRIRTEHFPLTLESARPSHTSQYLCASSRQGLGSPLHFGNGTRLTVT.

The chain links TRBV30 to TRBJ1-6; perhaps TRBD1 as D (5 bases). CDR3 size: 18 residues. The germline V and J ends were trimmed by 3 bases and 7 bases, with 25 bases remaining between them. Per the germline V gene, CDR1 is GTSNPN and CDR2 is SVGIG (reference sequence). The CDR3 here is CAWSSRQGGDPMNSPLHF. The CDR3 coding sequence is TGTGCCTGGAGCTCAAGGCAGGGCGGGGACCCTATGAATTCACCCCTCCACTTT.

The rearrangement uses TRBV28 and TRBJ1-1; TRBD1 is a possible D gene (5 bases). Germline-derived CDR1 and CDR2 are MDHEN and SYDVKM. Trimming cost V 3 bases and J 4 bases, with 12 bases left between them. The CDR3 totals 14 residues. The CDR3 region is CASSFQGAGTEAFF. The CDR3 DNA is TGTGCCAGCAGTTTTCAAGGGGCGGGCACTGAAGCTTTCTTT.

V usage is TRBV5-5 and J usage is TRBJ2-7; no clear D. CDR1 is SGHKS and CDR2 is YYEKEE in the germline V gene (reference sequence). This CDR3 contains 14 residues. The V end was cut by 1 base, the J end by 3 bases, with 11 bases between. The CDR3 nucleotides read TGTGCCAGCAGCTTGCAGGTGTTGAGCTACGAGCAGTACTTC. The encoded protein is CASSLQVLSYEQYF.

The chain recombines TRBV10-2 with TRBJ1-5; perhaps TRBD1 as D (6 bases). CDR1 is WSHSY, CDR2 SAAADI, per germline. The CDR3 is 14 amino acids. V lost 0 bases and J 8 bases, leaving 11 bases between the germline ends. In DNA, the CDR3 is TGCGCCAGCAGTGAGTCCCGGACAGCTAAGCCCCAGCATTTT. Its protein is CASSESRTAKPQHF.

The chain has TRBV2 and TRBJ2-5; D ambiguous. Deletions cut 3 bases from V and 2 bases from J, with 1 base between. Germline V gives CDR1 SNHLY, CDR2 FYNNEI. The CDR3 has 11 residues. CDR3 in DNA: TGTGCCAGCAGTGAGCAAGAGACCCAGTACTTC. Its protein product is CASSEQETQYF.

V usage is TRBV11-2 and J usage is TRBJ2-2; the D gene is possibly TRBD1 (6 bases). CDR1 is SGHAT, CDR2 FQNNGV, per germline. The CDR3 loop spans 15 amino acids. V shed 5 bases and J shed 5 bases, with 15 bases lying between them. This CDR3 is CASSPPGRGTGELFF. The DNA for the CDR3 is TGTGCCAGCAGCCCTCCGGGCAGGGGAACCGGGGAGCTGTTTTTT.

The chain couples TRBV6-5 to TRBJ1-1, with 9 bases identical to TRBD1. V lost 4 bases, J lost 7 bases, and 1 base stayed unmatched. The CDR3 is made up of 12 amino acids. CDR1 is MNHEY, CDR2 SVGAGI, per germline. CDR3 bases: TGTGCCAGCAGTTCGGGACAGGGTGAAGCTTTCTTT. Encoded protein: CASSSGQGEAFF.

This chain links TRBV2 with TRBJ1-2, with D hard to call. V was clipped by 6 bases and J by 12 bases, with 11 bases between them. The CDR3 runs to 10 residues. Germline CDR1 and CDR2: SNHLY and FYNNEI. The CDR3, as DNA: TGTGCCAGCAGCGAACGGCTTCACACCTTC. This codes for CASSERLHTF.